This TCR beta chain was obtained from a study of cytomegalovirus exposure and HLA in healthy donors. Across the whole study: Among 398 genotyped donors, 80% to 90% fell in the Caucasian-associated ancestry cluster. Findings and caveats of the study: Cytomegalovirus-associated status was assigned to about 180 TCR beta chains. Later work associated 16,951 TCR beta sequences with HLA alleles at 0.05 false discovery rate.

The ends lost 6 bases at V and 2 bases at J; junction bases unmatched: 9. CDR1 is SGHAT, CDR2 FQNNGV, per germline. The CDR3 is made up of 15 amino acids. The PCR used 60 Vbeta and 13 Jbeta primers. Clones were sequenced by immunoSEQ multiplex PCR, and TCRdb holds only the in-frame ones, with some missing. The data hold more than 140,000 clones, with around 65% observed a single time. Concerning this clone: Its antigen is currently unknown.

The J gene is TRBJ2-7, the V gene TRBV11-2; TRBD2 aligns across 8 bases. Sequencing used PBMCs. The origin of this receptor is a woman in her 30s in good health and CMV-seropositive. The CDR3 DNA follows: TGTGCCAGCAGAAAGGTGGGCGGGAGGCCCTACGAGCAGTACTTC. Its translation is CASRKVGGRPYEQYF. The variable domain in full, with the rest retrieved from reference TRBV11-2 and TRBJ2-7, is EAGVAQSPRYKIIEKRQSVAFWCNPISGHATLYWYQQILGQGPKLLIQFQNNGVVDDSQLPKDRFSAERLKGVDSTLKIQPAKLEDSAVYLCASRKVGGRPYEQYFGPGTRLTVT.